The rows below give T cell receptor beta chains drawn from one sample of a study of a mutant IDH1 vaccine in newly diagnosed glioma. Measured with immunoSEQ multiplex PCR; TCRdb has only the in-frame clones, and not every one. Among tens of thousands of clones listed, approximately 75% were seen once. These receptors have no known antigen. The sequences come from PBMCs, collected from a glioma patient whose treatment included an IDH1 peptide vaccine. Every receptor here comes from a man aged 40-49 years with glioma. The CDR3 runs from the conserved cysteine through the conserved F or W. The D gene is left open where the match is weak. Expanded clones are given a class, and other clones once, few, many or no size at all.

clone size: few
V gene: TRBV5-4
D gene: NA
J gene: TRBJ1-1
CDR3 protein: CASSTVDSGGAFF
CDR3 DNA: TGTGCCAGCAGCACGGTGGACTCCGGGGGAGCTTTCTTT

clone size: NA
V gene: TRBV25-1
D gene: TRBD1
J gene: TRBJ2-5
CDR3 protein: CASTRQGTETQYF
CDR3 DNA: TGTGCCAGCACCCGACAGGGGACGGAGACCCAGTACTTC

clone size: NA
V gene: TRBV4-1
D gene: TRBD1
J gene: TRBJ2-3
CDR3 protein: CASSPPLQGLFADTQYF
CDR3 DNA: TGCGCCAGCAGCCCTCCCCTACAGGGGTTGTTTGCAGATACGCAGTATTTT

clone size: NA
V gene: TRBV6-5
D gene: NA
J gene: TRBJ2-4
CDR3 protein: CASSRAALAKNIQYF
CDR3 DNA: TGTGCCAGCAGCCGGGCCGCTTTAGCCAAAAACATTCAGTACTTC

clone size: NA
V gene: TRBV5-5
D gene: TRBD1
J gene: TRBJ1-5
CDR3 protein: CASSLQTAPGTGYSNQPQHF
CDR3 DNA: TGTGCCAGCAGCCTCCAGACTGCCCCCGGGACAGGGTATAGCAATCAGCCCCAGCATTTT

clone size: NA
V gene: TRBV5-5
D gene: TRBD2
J gene: TRBJ2-1
CDR3 protein: CASSLALAGFSSSYNEQFF
CDR3 DNA: TGTGCCAGCAGCTTGGCGCTAGCGGGCTTCAGTAGCTCCTACAATGAGCAGTTCTTC

clone size: NA
V gene: TRBV6-5
D gene: NA
J gene: TRBJ2-4
CDR3 protein: CASSWRGTVAKNIQYF
CDR3 DNA: TGTGCCAGCAGTTGGCGGGGCACGGTAGCCAAAAACATTCAGTACTTC

clone size: NA
V gene: TRBV11-3
D gene: NA
J gene: TRBJ2-5
CDR3 protein: CASSLTRTQGTQYF
CDR3 DNA: TGTGCCAGCAGCTTGACCCGTACGCAGGGGACCCAGTACTTC

clone size: few
V gene: TRBV28
D gene: NA
J gene: TRBJ1-1
CDR3 protein: CASSPGGWEAFF
CDR3 DNA: TGTGCCAGCAGCCCGGGGGGGTGGGAAGCTTTCTTT

clone size: NA
V gene: TRBV10-3
D gene: NA
J gene: TRBJ1-1
CDR3 protein: CAITGDGGLEAFF
CDR3 DNA: TGTGCCATCACGGGGGACGGGGGTCTTGAAGCTTTCTTT

clone size: NA
V gene: TRBV6-1
D gene: NA
J gene: TRBJ1-3
CDR3 protein: CASRGLPGNTIYF
CDR3 DNA: TGTGCCAGCAGGGGACTCCCTGGAAACACCATATATTTT

clone size: NA
V gene: TRBV4-2
D gene: NA
J gene: TRBJ1-2
CDR3 protein: CASSQVRAGGYTF
CDR3 DNA: TGTGCCAGCAGCCAAGTAAGGGCCGGTGGCTACACCTTC

clone size: NA
V gene: TRBV7-6
D gene: NA
J gene: TRBJ1-1
CDR3 protein: CASSRLAVGQLNTEAFF
CDR3 DNA: TGTGCCAGCAGCCGACTAGCTGTTGGACAGCTGAACACTGAAGCTTTCTTT

clone size: NA
V gene: TRBV19
D gene: NA
J gene: TRBJ2-2
CDR3 protein: CASSMRRGPTGELFF
CDR3 DNA: TGTGCCAGTAGTATGCGCAGGGGACCCACCGGGGAGCTGTTTTTT

clone size: few
V gene: TRBV30
D gene: TRBD2
J gene: TRBJ2-5
CDR3 protein: CAWMNGLALQETQYF
CDR3 DNA: TGTGCCTGGATGAATGGACTAGCCCTCCAAGAGACCCAGTACTTC

clone size: once
V gene: TRBV7-7
D gene: NA
J gene: TRBJ2-3
CDR3 protein: CASSLGTGTQQYF
CDR3 DNA: TGTGCTAGCAGCTTAGGGACCGGGACCCAGCAGTATTTT

clone size: NA
V gene: TRBV7-2
D gene: TRBD1
J gene: TRBJ1-2
CDR3 protein: CASSLGGARGNGYTF
CDR3 DNA: TGTGCCAGCAGCTTAGGTGGGGCCAGGGGGAATGGCTACACCTTC

clone size: once
V gene: TRBV7-9
D gene: NA
J gene: TRBJ1-4
CDR3 protein: CASSLGGPDEKLFF
CDR3 DNA: TGTGCCAGCAGCTTAGGAGGGCCGGATGAAAAACTGTTTTTT

clone size: NA
V gene: TRBV19
D gene: NA
J gene: TRBJ1-4
CDR3 protein: CASLEPTNEKLFF
CDR3 DNA: TGTGCCAGTCTTGAGCCAACTAATGAAAAACTGTTTTTT

clone size: NA
V gene: TRBV15
D gene: TRBD1
J gene: TRBJ2-7
CDR3 protein: CATSRGQGTEQYF
CDR3 DNA: TGTGCCACCAGCAGAGGACAGGGGACCGAGCAGTACTTC

clone size: few
V gene: TRBV18
D gene: TRBD1
J gene: TRBJ1-6
CDR3 protein: CASSPDGTVNSPLHF
CDR3 DNA: TGTGCCAGCTCACCCGACGGGACAGTTAATTCACCCCTCCACTTT

clone size: NA
V gene: TRBV2
D gene: TRBD1
J gene: TRBJ2-5
CDR3 protein: CASSVKTGGRETQYF
CDR3 DNA: TGTGCCAGCAGCGTTAAGACAGGGGGCCGGGAGACCCAGTACTTC

clone size: NA
V gene: TRBV5-6
D gene: TRBD1
J gene: TRBJ1-4
CDR3 protein: CASSFPGTGGEKLFF
CDR3 DNA: TGTGCCAGCAGCTTTCCCGGGACAGGCGGGGAAAAACTGTTTTTT

clone size: NA
V gene: TRBV28
D gene: NA
J gene: TRBJ2-5
CDR3 protein: CASSSTGNQETQYF
CDR3 DNA: TGTGCCAGCAGTTCCACAGGGAATCAAGAGACCCAGTACTTC

clone size: NA
V gene: TRBV28
D gene: NA
J gene: TRBJ2-7
CDR3 protein: CASAQGSYEQYF
CDR3 DNA: TGTGCCAGCGCCCAGGGATCCTACGAGCAGTACTTC

clone size: once
V gene: TRBV18
D gene: TRBD2
J gene: TRBJ2-3
CDR3 protein: CASSPPGLAVSTDTQYF
CDR3 DNA: TGTGCCAGCTCACCACCGGGACTAGCGGTTAGCACAGATACGCAGTATTTT

clone size: NA
V gene: TRBV4-1
D gene: NA
J gene: TRBJ2-5
CDR3 protein: CASSQDGLSQYF
CDR3 DNA: TGCGCCAGCAGCCAAGATGGGTTGTCCCAGTACTTC

clone size: NA
V gene: TRBV29-1
D gene: TRBD2
J gene: TRBJ2-7
CDR3 protein: CSVVTSGRSYEQYF
CDR3 DNA: TGCAGCGTGGTCACTAGCGGGCGCTCCTACGAGCAGTACTTC

clone size: NA
V gene: TRBV5-1
D gene: NA
J gene: TRBJ2-3
CDR3 protein: CASSLGPTTDTQYF
CDR3 DNA: TGCGCCAGCAGCTTGGGACCAACCACAGATACGCAGTATTTT

clone size: NA
V gene: TRBV7-9
D gene: NA
J gene: TRBJ2-1
CDR3 protein: CASPGPPYNEQFF
CDR3 DNA: TGTGCCAGCCCCGGACCCCCCTACAATGAGCAGTTCTTC

clone size: NA
V gene: TRBV7-2
D gene: NA
J gene: TRBJ1-5
CDR3 protein: CASSPGGHGNQPQHF
CDR3 DNA: TGTGCCAGCAGCCCGGGTGGACATGGCAATCAGCCCCAGCATTTT

clone size: NA
V gene: TRBV5-1
D gene: NA
J gene: TRBJ1-1
CDR3 protein: CASSLQGKGNTEAFF
CDR3 DNA: TGCGCCAGCAGCTTACAGGGAAAAGGCAACACTGAAGCTTTCTTT

clone size: NA
V gene: TRBV12-5
D gene: TRBD2
J gene: TRBJ2-7
CDR3 protein: CASALLAGGVGEQYF
CDR3 DNA: TGTGCTAGTGCCCTCTTGGCGGGGGGCGTGGGGGAGCAGTACTTC

clone size: once
V gene: TRBV6-1
D gene: NA
J gene: TRBJ2-1
CDR3 protein: CASSDWVAPHRFF
CDR3 DNA: TGTGCCAGCAGTGACTGGGTAGCGCCACACAGGTTCTTC

clone size: NA
V gene: TRBV7-2
D gene: NA
J gene: TRBJ1-1
CDR3 protein: CASSRGGQGSVNTEAFF
CDR3 DNA: TGTGCCAGCAGCCGCGGGGGGCAGGGTTCTGTGAACACTGAAGCTTTCTTT

clone size: once
V gene: TRBV27
D gene: TRBD1
J gene: TRBJ1-2
CDR3 protein: CASSLYRQGRAGRYGYTF
CDR3 DNA: TGTGCCAGCAGTTTATATAGACAGGGGCGGGCCGGGCGCTATGGCTACACCTTC

clone size: NA
V gene: TRBV4-3
D gene: NA
J gene: TRBJ2-6
CDR3 protein: CASSQGRGANVLTF
CDR3 DNA: TGCGCCAGCAGCCAAGGACGCGGGGCCAACGTCCTGACTTTC

clone size: once
V gene: TRBV14
D gene: TRBD1
J gene: TRBJ2-4
CDR3 protein: CASSPGTGVLGNIQYF
CDR3 DNA: TGTGCCAGCAGCCCCGGGACAGGGGTCTTAGGAAACATTCAGTACTTC

clone size: NA
V gene: TRBV9
D gene: NA
J gene: TRBJ2-3
CDR3 protein: CASSHRDSSTDTQYF
CDR3 DNA: TGTGCCAGCAGCCATCGGGACTCCTCCACAGATACGCAGTATTTT

clone size: NA
V gene: TRBV7-2
D gene: NA
J gene: TRBJ2-3
CDR3 protein: CASSSNLLGGADTQYF
CDR3 DNA: TGTGCCAGCAGCTCCAATTTGCTTGGTGGTGCAGATACGCAGTATTTT

clone size: NA
V gene: TRBV5-4
D gene: NA
J gene: TRBJ1-2
CDR3 protein: CASSNQDRSYGYTF
CDR3 DNA: TGCGCCAGCAGCAACCAAGACCGGTCCTATGGCTACACCTTC

clone size: NA
V gene: TRBV30
D gene: TRBD1
J gene: TRBJ1-6
CDR3 protein: CAWNRGQGNSPLHF
CDR3 DNA: TGTGCCTGGAATAGGGGACAGGGGAATTCACCCCTCCACTTT

clone size: NA
V gene: TRBV6-5
D gene: TRBD1
J gene: TRBJ2-1
CDR3 protein: CASRRQGAYNEQFF
CDR3 DNA: TGTGCCAGCAGACGACAGGGGGCCTACAATGAGCAGTTCTTC

clone size: NA
V gene: TRBV6-1
D gene: NA
J gene: TRBJ2-4
CDR3 protein: CASRVEGTKNIQYF
CDR3 DNA: TGTGCCAGCAGAGTGGAGGGTACCAAAAACATTCAGTACTTC